This T cell receptor (beta chain) was captured in a study of beta chain features in type 1 diabetes. Study observations and caveats: Moderate yet significant TCRB CDR3 shortening was seen in Type 1 diabetes patients in all four CD4+ subsets.

cDNA synthesis used the whole RNA isolate, giving expressed TCRB sequences. Samples of naive, central memory and regulatory T cells yielded a mean of approximately 3.9 million reads. Method: immunoSEQ multiplex PCR; TCRdb's copy keeps in-frame clones and lacks some. This table has roughly 700,000 clones, roughly an eighth appearing once. This clone was seen a handful of times. Its antigen is as yet unknown. A read error may produce the germline difference seen at one junction end. CDR3 length equals 11 residues. Germline V gene lookup returns CDR1 SNHLY and CDR2 FYNNEI. This chain connects TRBV2 to TRBJ1-4; D ambiguous. The sequence came from a man younger than 30 with type 1 diabetes. Sequencing input: naive CD4+ T cells from blood. In nucleotides, the CDR3 is TGTGCCAGCGGACCCTCGTGGGGAACTGTTTTT. The encoded protein is CASGPSWGTVF.